A single sample gave rise to the 23 T cell receptor beta chains below, sequenced in a study of cytomegalovirus exposure and HLA in healthy donors. The PCR employed 60 Vbeta primers together with 13 Jbeta primers. Here immunoSEQ multiplex PCR was the method, and the copy in TCRdb shows in-frame clones only, minus some. The profile shows roughly 120,000 clones, 80% of them singletons. The sequenced material came from PBMCs. The origin of the receptors is a male donor in good health and CMV-seronegative.

The sample holds one count of this clone. The sample contains more than one DNA sequence encoding this CDR3. The chain has TRBV7-3 and TRBJ1-1; D might be TRBD1 (5 bases). The CDR3 runs to 13 residues. V lost 6 bases, J lost 1 base, and 9 bases lay in between. The germline V gene has CDR1 SGHTA and CDR2 FQGTGA. Here the CDR3 reads CASSVDRNTEAFF. For the CDR3, the DNA is TGTGCCAGCAGTGTCGACAGGAACACTGAAGCTTTCTTT.

CDR3 sequence: CASSESEKTGLGNQPQHF. CDR3 DNA sequence: TGTGCCAGCAGCGAATCGGAGAAGACAGGTCTTGGCAATCAGCCCCAGCATTTT. This chain joins TRBV7-9 and TRBJ1-5; D is possibly TRBD1 (6 bases). V lost 5 bases, J lost 2 bases, and 22 bases lay in between. Germline values: CDR1 SEHNR, CDR2 FQNEAQ (reference sequence). CDR3 size: 18 residues.

The V call is TRBV9, the J call TRBJ2-2; TRBD2 matches 9 bases. The V segment lost 0 bases and the J segment 3 bases; nucleotides outside the gene matches: 9. Looked up from germline, CDR1 is SGDLS and CDR2 is YYNGEE. This CDR3 has 18 residues. CDR3 coding DNA: TGTGCCAGCAGCGTAGTTGGAGGCGGGGGGGCTTACACCGGGGAGCTGTTTTTT. Its translation is CASSVVGGGGAYTGELFF.

The chain links TRBV7-9 to TRBJ1-2; D remains unclear. The CDR3 has 11 amino acids. In germline, CDR1 is SEHNR, CDR2 FQNEAQ (reference sequence). With 4 bases removed from V and 8 bases from J, the gap between germline ends came to 8 bases. CDR3 in DNA: TGTGCCAGCAGCTCAAGAGGAGGCTACACCTTC. Its protein is CASSSRGGYTF.

V usage is TRBV9 and J usage is TRBJ1-2, with D perhaps TRBD1 (5 bases). The CDR3 covers 15 residues. V gave up 3 bases and J gave up 0 bases, with 12 bases separating them. Germline CDR1 and CDR2: SGDLS and YYNGEE. The CDR3 here is CASSEKQVPNYGYTF. The CDR3 DNA reads TGTGCCAGCAGCGAAAAACAGGTGCCTAACTATGGCTACACCTTC.

The sample holds many counts of this clone. V is TRBV4-2 and J is TRBJ2-2, with 12 bases identical to TRBD2. This CDR3 contains 15 residues. The ends lost 4 bases at V and 3 bases at J; junction bases unmatched: 0. The germline V gene encodes CDR1 LGHNA and CDR2 YNFKEQ. The CDR3 DNA is TGTGCCAGCAGCCGACTAGCGGGAGACACCGGGGAGCTGTTTTTT. It yields the protein CASSRLAGDTGELFF.

The chain has TRBV27 and TRBJ2-7, with D possibly matching TRBD2 (6 bases). This CDR3 is built from 13 residues. The V and J ends lost 6 bases and 3 bases respectively, with 12 bases between them. In germline, CDR1 is MNHEY, CDR2 SMNVEV (reference sequence). The CDR3 DNA follows: TGTGCCAGCAGCCCGGGAGCCGACTACGAGCAGTACTTC. Amino acid sequence: CASSPGADYEQYF.

This clone was found a few times. V and J are TRBV11-2 and TRBJ2-5; tentatively, D is TRBD1 (6 bases). CDR3 length equals 13 residues. Germline CDR1 reads SGHAT; CDR2 reads FQNNGV. Trimming took off 3 bases at V and 2 bases at J, with 7 bases between the two ends. The CDR3 reads CASSFGQQETQYF. Here the CDR3 DNA reads TGTGCCAGCAGCTTTGGACAGCAAGAGACCCAGTACTTC.

In regard to this clone: This same CDR3 is encoded by further DNA sequences in the sample. CDR3 nucleotides: TGTGCCAGCAGCCCTGACAGGAACTATGGCTACACCTTC. Encoded protein: CASSPDRNYGYTF. V gene TRBV7-2 combines with J gene TRBJ1-2, with D possibly matching TRBD1 (6 bases). The CDR3 is made up of 13 amino acids. Looked up from germline, CDR1 is SGHTA and CDR2 is FQGNSA. The V gene lost 5 bases and the J gene lost 2 bases, with 9 bases spanning the gap.

The chain links TRBV25-1 to TRBJ2-6; possible D gene TRBD2, 6 bases. V was clipped by 4 bases and J by 1 base, with 17 bases between them. Looked up from germline, CDR1 is MGHDK and CDR2 is SYGVNS. The CDR3 covers 18 residues. The CDR3 is CASSANRGDLSGANVLTF. As DNA, the CDR3 is TGTGCCAGCAGTGCAAATCGCGGGGATTTATCTGGGGCCAACGTCCTGACTTTC.

The V gene is TRBV30, the J gene TRBJ1-3, with TRBD1 matching 7 bases. CDR3 size: 16 residues. With 0 bases clipped from V and 0 bases from J, the junction kept 5 bases outside the gene matches. CDR1 and CDR2 from the germline V gene are GTSNPN and SVGIG (reference sequence). The CDR3 DNA sequence: TGTGCCTGGAGTGTAATAGGGGGCCTCTCTGGAAACACCATATATTTT. Translated: CAWSVIGGLSGNTIYF.

This clone was detected once. One junction end disagrees with the germline gene, perhaps due to a read error. The chain has TRBV10-3 and TRBJ2-2, with 9 bases that match TRBD1. CDR1 and CDR2 (germline): ENHRY, SYGVKD. The CDR3 runs to 17 residues. DNA for the CDR3: TGTGCCATCAGTCAGTCGGGACAGGGCGCGAACACCGGGGAGCTGTTTTTT. Translating it yields CAISQSGQGANTGELFF.

V and J are TRBV30 and TRBJ2-2, with no clear D. There are 15 residues in the CDR3. V dropped 1 base and J dropped 3 bases, with 12 bases sitting between them. Per germline, CDR1 GTSNPN and CDR2 SVGIG (reference sequence). CDR3 residues: CAWSGPGYDTGELFF. CDR3 nucleotide sequence: TGTGCCTGGAGTGGCCCGGGTTATGACACCGGGGAGCTGTTTTTT.

Only one count was recorded for this clone. The J gene is TRBJ1-6, the V gene TRBV4-3; D gene unclear. Germline CDR1 and CDR2: LGHNA and YSLEER. There are 11 residues in the CDR3. V shed 0 bases and J shed 13 bases, with 4 bases lying between them. CDR3 in amino acids: CASSQDSPLHF. In DNA form, the CDR3 reads TGCGCCAGCAGCCAAGACTCCCCCCTCCACTTT.

This chain joins TRBV7-2 and TRBJ1-2; weak D call: TRBD1 (5 bases). The CDR3 totals 14 residues. The V and J ends lost 5 bases and 8 bases respectively, with 18 bases between them. Germline V gene sequence: CDR1 SGHTA, CDR2 FQGNSA. In nucleotides, the CDR3 is TGTGCCAGCAGCCCACCCCCGGGGGTCGGCGGCTACACCTTC. Encoded protein: CASSPPPGVGGYTF.

The chain employs TRBV4-1 and TRBJ2-3; TRBD1 matches at 8 bases. The germline V gene has CDR1 MGHRA and CDR2 YSYEKL. The length of the CDR3 is 17 residues. V was clipped by 2 bases and J by 1 base; unmatched bases: 8. The CDR3 protein is CASSQTQGAIGTDTQYF. CDR3 coding DNA: TGCGCCAGCAGCCAAACTCAGGGGGCGATCGGCACAGATACGCAGTATTTT.

This chain connects TRBV6-1 to TRBJ2-7; possible D gene TRBD1, 5 bases. The CDR3 extends over 15 amino acids. With 0 bases removed from V and 2 bases from J, the gap between germline ends came to 11 bases. The germline V gene encodes CDR1 MNHNS and CDR2 SASEGT. The CDR3 loop is CASSEAPDKAYEQYF. CDR3 nucleotides: TGTGCCAGCAGTGAAGCCCCGGACAAGGCCTACGAGCAGTACTTC.

The sample holds a few counts of this clone. The J gene is TRBJ2-7, the V gene TRBV4-3; 9 positions agree with TRBD1. V lost 0 bases and J lost 2; bases outside the gene matches: 5. From germline, CDR1 is LGHNA and CDR2 YSLEER. CDR3 length: 16 amino acids. The CDR3 spells CASSQELRDRAYEQYF. CDR3 bases: TGCGCCAGCAGCCAAGAACTCCGGGACAGGGCCTACGAGCAGTACTTC.

This clone showed up just once. The chain employs TRBV15 and TRBJ2-3; maybe TRBD2 (6 bases). There are 12 residues in the CDR3. From germline, CDR1 is LNHNV and CDR2 YYDKDF (reference sequence). Deletions cut 4 bases from V and 5 bases from J, with 7 bases between. CDR3 nucleotides: TGTGCCACCAGCATGCGGGGAGATACGCAGTATTTT. Translated: CATSMRGDTQYF.

The chain carries TRBV4-1 and TRBJ1-2; D may be TRBD1 (6 bases). The CDR3 is made up of 15 amino acids. V was clipped by 3 bases and J by 2 bases, with 13 bases between them. Germline lookup yields CDR1 MGHRA and CDR2 YSYEKL. Here the CDR3 DNA reads TGCGCCAGCAGCCAGGTCCGAGGGACAAACTATGGCTACACCTTC. Residues: CASSQVRGTNYGYTF.

This CDR3 is CASSFRWRGRIANTEAFF. CDR3 sequence (DNA): TGTGCCAGTAGCTTCCGGTGGAGAGGGCGGATCGCGAACACTGAAGCTTTCTTT. The chain recombines TRBV19 with TRBJ1-1; no definite D call. The length of the CDR3 is 18 residues. Trimming removed 6 bases at V and 1 base at J, with 24 bases between. Germline lookup yields CDR1 LNHDA and CDR2 SQIVND (reference sequence).

The gene calls are TRBV30 and TRBJ2-1; 10 bases are a match to TRBD2. Losses at the gene ends were 2 bases for V and 3 bases for J; bases not matched to a gene: 4. The CDR3 length is 15 residues. The germline gives CDR1 GTSNPN, CDR2 SVGIG (reference sequence). In DNA, the CDR3 is TGTGCCTGGAGTCACGGGACTAGCGTCTACAATGAGCAGTTCTTC. Translated, it gives CAWSHGTSVYNEQFF.

The chain recombines TRBV7-3 with TRBJ2-2; 9 bases match TRBD1. V gave up 2 bases and J gave up 6 bases; unmatched junction bases: 10. The CDR3 is 17 amino acids. Germline lookup yields CDR1 SGHTA and CDR2 FQGTGA. CDR3 in amino acids: CASSLGSFGTGPGELFF. DNA for the CDR3: TGTGCCAGCAGCTTAGGATCATTCGGGACAGGGCCCGGGGAGCTGTTTTTT.